This T cell receptor (beta chain) was recorded in a study of breast tumors, draining lymph nodes, adjacent tissues. Findings and limits, study-wide: Most tumor T cells seemingly derive from lymph node, then expand in tumor. Tumor TCR diversity was below lymph nodes but above nontumor tissue.

Germline-derived CDR1 and CDR2 are SGDLS and YYNGEE. The length of the CDR3 is 14 residues. Trimming took 0 bases from V and 9 from J, leaving 13 bases between them. Of note for this clonotype: No antigen is known for it.

Samples came from axillary lymph nodes draining the breast cancer. Via MiXCR, TCRdb re-called the multiplex PCR reads, giving one row per CDR3 protein. The data show about 230,000 distinct CDR3 sequences, about 30% seen once. Sequenced input: axillary lymph node tissue. This clonotype was obtained from a female donor with breast cancer. Some clones in this sample may be carry-over from other donors' samples. J is TRBJ1-3 and V is TRBV9; D unclear. CDR3 bases: TGTGCCAGCAGCGTAGACGGCCGCCCCGGCACCATATATTTT. Translating gives CASSVDGRPGTIYF.